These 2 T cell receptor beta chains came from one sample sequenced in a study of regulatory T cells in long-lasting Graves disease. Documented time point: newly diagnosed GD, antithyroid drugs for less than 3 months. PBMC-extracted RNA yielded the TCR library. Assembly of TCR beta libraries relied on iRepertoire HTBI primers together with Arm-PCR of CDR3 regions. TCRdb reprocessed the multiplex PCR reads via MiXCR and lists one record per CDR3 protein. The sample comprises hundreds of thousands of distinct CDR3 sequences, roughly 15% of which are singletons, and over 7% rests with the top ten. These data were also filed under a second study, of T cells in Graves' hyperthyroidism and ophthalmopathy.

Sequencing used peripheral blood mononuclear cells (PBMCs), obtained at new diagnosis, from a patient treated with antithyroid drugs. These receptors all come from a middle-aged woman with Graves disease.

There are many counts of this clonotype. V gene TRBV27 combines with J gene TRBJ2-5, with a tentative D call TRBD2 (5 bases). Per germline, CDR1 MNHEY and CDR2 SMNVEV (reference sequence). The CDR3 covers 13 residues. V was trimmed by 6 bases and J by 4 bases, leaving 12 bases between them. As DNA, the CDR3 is TGTGCCAGCAGACCTAGCCAGGTAGAGACCCAGTACTTC. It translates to CASRPSQVETQYF.

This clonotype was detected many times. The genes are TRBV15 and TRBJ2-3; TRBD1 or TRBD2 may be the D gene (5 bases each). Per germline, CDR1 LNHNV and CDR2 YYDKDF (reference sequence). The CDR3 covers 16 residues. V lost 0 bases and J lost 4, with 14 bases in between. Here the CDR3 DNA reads TGTGCCACCAGCAGAGAGAGGGCAGGGCCGTCAGATACGCAGTATTTT. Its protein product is CATSRERAGPSDTQYF.